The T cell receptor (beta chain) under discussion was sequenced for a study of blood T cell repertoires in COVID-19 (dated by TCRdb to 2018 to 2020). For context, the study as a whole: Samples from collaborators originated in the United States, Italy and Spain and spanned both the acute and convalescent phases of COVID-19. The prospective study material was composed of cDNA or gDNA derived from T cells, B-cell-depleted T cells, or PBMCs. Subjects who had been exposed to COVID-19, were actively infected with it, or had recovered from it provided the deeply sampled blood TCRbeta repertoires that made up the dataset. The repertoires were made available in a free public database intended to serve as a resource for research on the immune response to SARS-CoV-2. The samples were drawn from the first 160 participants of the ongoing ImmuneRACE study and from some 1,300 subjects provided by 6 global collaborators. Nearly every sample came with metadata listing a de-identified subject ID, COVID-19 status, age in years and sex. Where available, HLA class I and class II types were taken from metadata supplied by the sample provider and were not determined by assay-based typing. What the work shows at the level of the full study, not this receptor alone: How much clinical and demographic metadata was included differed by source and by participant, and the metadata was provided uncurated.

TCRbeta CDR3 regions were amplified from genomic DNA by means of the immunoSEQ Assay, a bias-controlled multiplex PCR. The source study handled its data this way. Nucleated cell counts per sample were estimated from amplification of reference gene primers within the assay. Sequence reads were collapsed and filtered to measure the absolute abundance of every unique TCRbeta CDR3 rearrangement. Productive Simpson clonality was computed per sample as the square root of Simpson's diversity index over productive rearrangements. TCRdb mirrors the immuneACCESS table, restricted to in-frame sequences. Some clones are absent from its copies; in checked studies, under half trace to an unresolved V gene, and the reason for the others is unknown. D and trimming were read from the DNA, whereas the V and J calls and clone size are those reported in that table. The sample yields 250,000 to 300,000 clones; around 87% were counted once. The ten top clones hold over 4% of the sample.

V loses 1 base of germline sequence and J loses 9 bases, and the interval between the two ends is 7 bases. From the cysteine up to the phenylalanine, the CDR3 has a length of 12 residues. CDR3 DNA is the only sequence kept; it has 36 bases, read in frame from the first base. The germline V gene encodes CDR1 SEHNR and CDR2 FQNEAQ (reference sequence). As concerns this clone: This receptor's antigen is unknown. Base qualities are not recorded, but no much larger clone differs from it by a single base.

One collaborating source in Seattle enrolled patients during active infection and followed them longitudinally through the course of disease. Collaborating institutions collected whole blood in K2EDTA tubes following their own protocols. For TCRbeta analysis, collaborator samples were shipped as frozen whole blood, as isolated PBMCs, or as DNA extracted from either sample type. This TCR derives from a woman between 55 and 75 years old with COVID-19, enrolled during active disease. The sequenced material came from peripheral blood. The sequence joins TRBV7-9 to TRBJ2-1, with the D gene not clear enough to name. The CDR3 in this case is CASSLVLAEQFF. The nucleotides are TGTGCCAGCAGCTTAGTGTTGGCTGAGCAGTTCTTC.